The 28 T cell receptor beta chains given below trace back to one sample, sequenced in a study of blood T cell repertoires in COVID-19. The assay was immunoSEQ multiplex PCR, and TCRdb's table has in-frame clones only and misses some. The table lists approximately 210,000 clones, almost 90% of them singletons. Material for sequencing was peripheral blood. These receptors were collected from a man aged 18-30 years with active or convalescent COVID-19.

The chain couples TRBV29-1 to TRBJ2-5; D is unresolved. Trimming cost V 3 bases and J 3 bases, with 11 bases left between them. Germline-derived CDR1 and CDR2 are SQVTM and ANQGSEA. CDR3 length: 13 residues. The CDR3 is CSVDSSSKETQYF. CDR3 nucleotides: TGCAGCGTTGATAGTAGCAGTAAAGAGACCCAGTACTTC.

The J gene is TRBJ1-2, the V gene TRBV10-3, with 8 nucleotides matching TRBD1. This CDR3 comprises 15 residues. Germline lookup yields CDR1 ENHRY and CDR2 SYGVKD. The V and J ends lost 4 bases and 3 bases, in that order; junction bases with no gene match: 7. CDR3 coding DNA: TGTGCCATCAGTGCCCCGGACAGGGCCGACTATGGCTACACCTTC. Translated, it gives CAISAPDRADYGYTF.

The chain recombines TRBV28 with TRBJ2-7; TRBD1 agrees at 8 bases. Germline values: CDR1 MDHEN, CDR2 SYDVKM. The CDR3 runs 15 residues. Germline trimming cut 6 bases from V and 3 bases from J; bases unmatched to any gene: 10. In DNA, the CDR3 is TGTGCCAGCAGCGTCCGGGACAGGCCTAACTACGAGCAGTACTTC. Its protein is CASSVRDRPNYEQYF.

This clone was seen a few times. The rearrangement uses TRBV10-1 and TRBJ1-1; D unresolved. Trimming pared 1 base from V and 12 bases from J, leaving 12 bases between. This CDR3 spans 12 amino acids. The germline CDR1 and CDR2 sequences are WNHNN and SYGVQD (reference sequence). The DNA of the CDR3 is TGCGCCAGCAGTGAGTGGGCCGGTAGGTCTTTCTTT. This codes for CASSEWAGRSFF.

The V call is TRBV19, the J call TRBJ2-3; 7 positions agree with TRBD2. CDR3 length equals 14 residues. The junction had 5 bases not matched to a gene; V was cut back by 7 bases and J by 1 base. Looked up from germline, CDR1 is LNHDA and CDR2 is SQIVND (reference sequence). CDR3 in amino acids: CASKAAGGTDTQYF. CDR3 in DNA: TGTGCCAGTAAGGCTGCGGGAGGCACAGATACGCAGTATTTT. The entire variable domain, with the rest obtained from reference TRBV19 and TRBJ2-3, is as follows: DGGITQSPKYLFRKEGQNVTLSCEQNLNHDAMYWYRQDPGQGLRLIYYSQIVNDFQKGDIAEGYSVSREKKESFPLTVTSAQKNPTAFYLCASKAAGGTDTQYFGPGTRLTVL.

The J gene is TRBJ2-1, the V gene TRBV28; perhaps TRBD2 as D (5 bases). CDR1 and CDR2 (germline): MDHEN, SYDVKM. Trimming took off 6 bases at V and 9 bases at J, with 12 bases between the two ends. This CDR3 spans 12 amino acids. The CDR3 sequence is CASSPLEGEQFF. In DNA form, the CDR3 reads TGTGCCAGCAGCCCACTAGAAGGTGAGCAGTTCTTC.

The chain employs TRBV6-5 and TRBJ2-2; 10 nucleotides line up with TRBD2. Germline V gives CDR1 MNHEY, CDR2 SVGAGI. The CDR3 totals 13 residues. The CDR3: CGTSGANTGELFF. The CDR3 bases are TGTGGGACTAGCGGAGCGAACACCGGGGAGCTGTTTTTT.

The chain recombines TRBV15 with TRBJ2-5; D possibly corresponds to TRBD1 (5 bases). Germline loops: CDR1 LNHNV, CDR2 YYDKDF (reference sequence). The CDR3 has 15 residues. V lost 2 bases and J 1 base, leaving 11 bases between the germline ends. CDR3 sequence reads: CATSRRGLGQETQYF. The CDR3 bases are TGTGCCACCAGCAGAAGGGGCCTTGGCCAAGAGACCCAGTACTTC.

The chain employs TRBV7-8 and TRBJ1-6; 7 bases are a match to TRBD1. The CDR3 spans 16 residues. Germline-derived CDR1 and CDR2 are SGHVS and FQNEAQ. After removal of 4 bases from V and 6 bases from J, the junction contained 9 bases not matched to a gene. CDR3 protein: CASSSLDRPSNSPLHF. As DNA, the CDR3 is TGTGCCAGCAGCTCTTTGGACAGGCCCTCTAATTCACCCCTCCACTTT.

The J gene is TRBJ2-5, the V gene TRBV9; 13 positions agree with TRBD2. The CDR3 loop spans 17 amino acids. Germline loops: CDR1 SGDLS, CDR2 YYNGEE. With V trimmed by 4 bases and J by 5 bases, 11 bases remained unmatched. The CDR3 sequence: CASSRTGTSGNGETQYF. The CDR3 region has the DNA TGTGCCAGCAGCCGAACCGGGACTAGCGGGAATGGGGAGACCCAGTACTTC.

The V and J genes are TRBV18 and TRBJ2-4; 12 bases agree with TRBD2. The junction had 8 bases not matched to a gene; V was cut back by 0 bases and J by 2 bases. Per the germline V gene, CDR1 is KGHSH and CDR2 is LQKENI. The CDR3 contains 19 residues. The CDR3 reads CASSPPSSGRALTKNIQYF. CDR3 bases: TGTGCCAGCTCACCACCATCTAGCGGGAGGGCCCTTACCAAAAACATTCAGTACTTC.

The genes are TRBV27 and TRBJ2-3; a weak D match, TRBD1 (6 bases). The CDR3 runs 17 residues. Between the trimmed V and J ends, which lost 6 bases and 9 bases, there was a span of 28 bases. Germline V gene data show CDR1 as MNHEY and CDR2 as SMNVEV (reference sequence). CDR3 sequence: CASSDGTGTMIRTTQYF. The CDR3 DNA is TGTGCCAGCAGCGACGGGACCGGGACAATGATACGGACCACGCAGTATTTT.

J is TRBJ2-1 and V is TRBV7-2; 8 bases are a match to TRBD1. The CDR3 is 16 amino acids. V was pared by 2 bases and J by 7 bases, with 10 bases of the junction left unmatched. The germline gives CDR1 SGHTA, CDR2 FQGNSA. This chain's CDR3 is CASSLRERQGMNEQFF. CDR3 nucleotide sequence: TGTGCCAGCAGCTTACGAGAGCGACAGGGGATGAATGAGCAGTTCTTC.

The rearrangement links TRBV27 to TRBJ1-1; 9 nucleotides line up with TRBD1. Trimming removed 0 bases from V and 7 bases from J; junction bases left unmatched: 9. This CDR3 has 16 residues. Germline loops: CDR1 MNHEY, CDR2 SMNVEV (reference sequence). In DNA, the CDR3 is TGTGCCAGCAGTTTATCCCTTGGACAGGGGATTATTGAAGCTTTCTTT. This translates into CASSLSLGQGIIEAFF.

This clone was observed a handful of times. This chain connects TRBV6-6 to TRBJ2-1, with 8 bases aligning to TRBD2. CDR3 length: 15 amino acids. With V trimmed by 5 bases and J by 6 bases, 9 bases remained unmatched. Per the germline V gene, CDR1 is MNHNY and CDR2 is SVGAGI (reference sequence). The CDR3 DNA reads TGTGCCAGCAGTCTCCCGGGACTAGTAGGCAATGAGCAGTTCTTC. This translates into CASSLPGLVGNEQFF.

This chain connects TRBV5-1 to TRBJ1-6; 9 positions agree with TRBD1. The V gene end was trimmed by 5 bases and the J gene end by 9 bases; junction bases not matched to a gene: 6. The length of the CDR3 is 14 residues. CDR1 is SGHRS and CDR2 is YFSETQ in the germline V gene. For the CDR3, the DNA is TGCGCCAGCAGGTGGGACAGGGTTACTTCACCCCTCCACTTT. It codes for CASRWDRVTSPLHF.

This clone was observed once. The CDR3 nucleotides read TGCGCCAGCAGCCAATCTGCCAGGGGTGGAAATCAGCCCCAGCATTTT. This codes for CASSQSARGGNQPQHF. The chain carries TRBV4-3 and TRBJ1-5; weak D call: TRBD1 (6 bases). Germline CDR1 is LGHNA and CDR2 is YSLEER. CDR3 length: 16 residues. Trimming removed 2 bases from V and 4 bases from J, with 15 bases in between.

This rearrangement joins TRBV11-2 to TRBJ2-1, with TRBD2 identical over 10 bases. The ends lost 1 base at V and 8 bases at J; junction bases unmatched: 8. The CDR3 has 16 residues. Per germline, CDR1 SGHAT and CDR2 FQNNGV. CDR3 region: CASSLVRGLAVHEQFF. The CDR3 region has the DNA TGTGCCAGCAGCTTAGTCAGAGGACTAGCGGTCCATGAGCAGTTCTTC.

V and J are TRBV30 and TRBJ1-1; 11 bases match TRBD1. The CDR3 is 14 amino acids. Per the germline V gene, CDR1 is GTSNPN and CDR2 is SVGIG (reference sequence). Trimming removed 8 bases from V and 4 bases from J; junction bases left unmatched: 9. CDR3 nucleotides: TGTGCCATCGGACAGGGGGCAACGACCACTGAAGCTTTCTTT. Translated, it gives CAIGQGATTTEAFF.

The CDR3 nucleotides read TGTGCCAGTAGGGACAGGGCCCGTGAAGCTTTCTTT. Its protein product is CASRDRAREAFF. The gene calls are TRBV19 and TRBJ1-1; 8 nucleotides match TRBD1. Germline V gives CDR1 LNHDA, CDR2 SQIVND (reference sequence). The CDR3 runs to 12 residues. V lost 6 bases to trimming and J lost 7 bases; unmatched junction nucleotides: 4.

This clone was detected only a few times. The chain is built from TRBV27 and TRBJ2-5; a possible D gene is TRBD1 (6 bases). Germline-derived CDR1 and CDR2 are MNHEY and SMNVEV (reference sequence). This CDR3 region has 14 residues. V gave up 4 bases and J gave up 0 bases, with 9 bases separating them. CDR3 DNA sequence: TGTGCCAGCAGTTCCACAGGGTACCAAGAGACCCAGTACTTC. Amino acid sequence: CASSSTGYQETQYF.

The chain combines TRBV27 with TRBJ2-7; 7 bases fit TRBD1. Germline V lookup: CDR1 MNHEY, CDR2 SMNVEV (reference sequence). The CDR3 runs 15 residues. The junction had 6 bases not matched to a gene; V was cut back by 2 bases and J by 2 bases. The CDR3 nucleotides are TGTGCCAGCAGTTTAGTAGGACAGGAAGCCTACGAGCAGTACTTC. Translation: CASSLVGQEAYEQYF.

The J gene is TRBJ1-4, the V gene TRBV29-1; TRBD1 agrees at 10 bases. This CDR3 has 14 residues. The V gene end was trimmed by 8 bases and the J gene end by 6 bases; junction bases not matched to a gene: 9. Germline assignment: CDR1 SQVTM and CDR2 ANQGSEA. The CDR3 DNA follows: TGCAGCATTATCCCCGGGACAGGGGATGAAAAACTGTTTTTT. This gives the protein CSIIPGTGDEKLFF.

The chain is built from TRBV7-8 and TRBJ2-7, with a weak D call TRBD1 (6 bases). Germline V gene sequence: CDR1 SGHVS, CDR2 FQNEAQ. V was cut by 4 bases and J by 2 bases, with 18 bases left in between. The CDR3 loop spans 16 amino acids. The CDR3 loop reads CASSSLEQGSTYEQYF. CDR3 DNA sequence: TGTGCCAGCAGCTCGCTAGAACAGGGCTCCACCTACGAGCAGTACTTC.

This clone was detected many times. The chain uses TRBV6-4 and TRBJ2-3; 8 bases fit TRBD2. The CDR3 is 14 residues long. After removal of 6 bases from V and 3 bases from J, the junction contained 5 bases not matched to a gene. Germline CDR1 and CDR2: MRHNA and SNTAGT. CDR3 DNA: TGTGCCAGCAGCCCAGCGGGAGAGACAGATACGCAGTATTTT. Translating it yields CASSPAGETDTQYF.

The chain recombines TRBV10-3 with TRBJ1-4; D unresolved. The CDR3 length is 13 residues. CDR1 ENHRY and CDR2 SYGVKD come from the germline V gene. V gave up 7 bases and J gave up 4 bases, with 10 bases separating them. The CDR3, as DNA: TGTGCCATCACTCCAGTGCTTAATGAAAAACTGTTTTTT. Translating it yields CAITPVLNEKLFF.

This clone was detected only a few times. The gene calls are TRBV14 and TRBJ1-1; D is ambiguous. The length of the CDR3 is 15 residues. V shed 4 bases and J shed 0 bases, with 12 bases lying between them. Germline V gene lookup returns CDR1 SGHDN and CDR2 FVKESK. For the CDR3, the DNA is TGTGCCAGCAGCCGAGAGACATTGATGAACACTGAAGCTTTCTTT. It encodes CASSRETLMNTEAFF.

A note on this clone: At one boundary the junction diverges from the germline segment, which might be a read error. The rearrangement uses TRBV6-1 and TRBJ1-4, with 7 bases that match TRBD1. The CDR3 is 14 residues long. Germline CDR1 reads MNHNS; CDR2 reads SASEGT. The CDR3 bases are TGTGCCAGCAGGGAAGGGGGCTTGGATGAAAAACTGTTTTTT. Its translation is CASREGGLDEKLFF.